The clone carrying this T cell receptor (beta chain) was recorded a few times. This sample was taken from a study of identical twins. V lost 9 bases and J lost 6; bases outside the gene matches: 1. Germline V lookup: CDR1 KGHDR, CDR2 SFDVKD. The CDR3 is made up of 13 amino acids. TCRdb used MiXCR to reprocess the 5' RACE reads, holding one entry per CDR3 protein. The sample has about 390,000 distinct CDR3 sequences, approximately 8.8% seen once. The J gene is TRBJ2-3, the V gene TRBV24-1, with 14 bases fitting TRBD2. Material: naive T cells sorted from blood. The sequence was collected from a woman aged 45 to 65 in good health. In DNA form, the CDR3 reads TGTGCCACCGGGACTAGCGGGAGTGATACGCAGTATTTT. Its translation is CATGTSGSDTQYF.